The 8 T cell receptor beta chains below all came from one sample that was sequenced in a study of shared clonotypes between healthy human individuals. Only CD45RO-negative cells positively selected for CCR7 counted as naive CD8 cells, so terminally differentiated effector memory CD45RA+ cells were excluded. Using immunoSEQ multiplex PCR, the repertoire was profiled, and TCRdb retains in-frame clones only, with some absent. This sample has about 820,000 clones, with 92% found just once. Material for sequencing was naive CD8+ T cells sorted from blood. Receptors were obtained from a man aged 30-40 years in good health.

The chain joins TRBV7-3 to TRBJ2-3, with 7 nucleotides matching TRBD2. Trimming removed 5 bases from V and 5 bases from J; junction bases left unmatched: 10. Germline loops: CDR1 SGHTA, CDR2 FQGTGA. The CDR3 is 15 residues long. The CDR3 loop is CASSRGGSSGDTQYF. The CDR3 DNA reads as TGTGCCAGCAGCCGCGGCGGGAGTTCGGGAGATACGCAGTATTTT.

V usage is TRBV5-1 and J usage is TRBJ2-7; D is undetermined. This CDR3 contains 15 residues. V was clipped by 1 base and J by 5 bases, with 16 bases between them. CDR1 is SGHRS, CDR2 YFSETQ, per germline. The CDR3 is CASSLWESSADEQYF. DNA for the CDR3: TGCGCCAGCAGCTTGTGGGAAAGCTCCGCGGACGAGCAGTACTTC.

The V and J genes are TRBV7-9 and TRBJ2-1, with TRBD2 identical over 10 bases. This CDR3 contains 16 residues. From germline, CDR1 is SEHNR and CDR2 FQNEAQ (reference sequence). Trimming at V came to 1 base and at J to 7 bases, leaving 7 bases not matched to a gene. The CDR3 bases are TGTGCCAGCAGCTTAGTATCAAGCGGGAGGGTGAATGAGCAGTTCTTC. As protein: CASSLVSSGRVNEQFF.

The CDR3 sequence is CAWSGLAGSDTQYF. The DNA of the CDR3 is TGTGCCTGGAGTGGACTAGCGGGTAGTGATACGCAGTATTTT. J is TRBJ2-3 and V is TRBV30, with 10 bases lining up with TRBD2. The CDR3 loop spans 14 amino acids. The trim removed 1 base at V and 6 bases at J, leaving 4 bases unmatched. Germline V gives CDR1 GTSNPN, CDR2 SVGIG (reference sequence).

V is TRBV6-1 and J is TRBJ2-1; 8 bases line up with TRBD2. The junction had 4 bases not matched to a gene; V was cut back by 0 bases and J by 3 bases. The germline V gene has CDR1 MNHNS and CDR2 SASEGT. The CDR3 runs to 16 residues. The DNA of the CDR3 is TGTGCCAGCAGTGAAGCAGTCACTAGCGGCTACAATGAGCAGTTCTTC. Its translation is CASSEAVTSGYNEQFF.

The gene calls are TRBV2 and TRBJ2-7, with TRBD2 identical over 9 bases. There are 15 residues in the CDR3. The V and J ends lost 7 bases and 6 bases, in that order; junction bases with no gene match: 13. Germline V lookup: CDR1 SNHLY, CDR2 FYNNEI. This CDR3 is CASIPLAGVPLEQYF. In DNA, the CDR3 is TGTGCCAGCATCCCTTTAGCGGGAGTCCCTCTCGAGCAGTACTTC. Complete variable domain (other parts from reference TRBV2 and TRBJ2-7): EPEVTQTPSHQVTQMGQEVILRCVPISNHLYFYWYRQILGQKVEFLVSFYNNEISEKSEIFDDQFSVERPDGSNFTLKIRSTKLEDSAMYFCASIPLAGVPLEQYFGPGTRLTVT.

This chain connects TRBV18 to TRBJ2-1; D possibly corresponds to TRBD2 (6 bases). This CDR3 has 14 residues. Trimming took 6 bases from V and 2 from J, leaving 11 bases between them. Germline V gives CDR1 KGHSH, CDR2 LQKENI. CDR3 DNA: TGTGCCAGCTCGCTCACGGGAGCCTACAATGAGCAGTTCTTC. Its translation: CASSLTGAYNEQFF.

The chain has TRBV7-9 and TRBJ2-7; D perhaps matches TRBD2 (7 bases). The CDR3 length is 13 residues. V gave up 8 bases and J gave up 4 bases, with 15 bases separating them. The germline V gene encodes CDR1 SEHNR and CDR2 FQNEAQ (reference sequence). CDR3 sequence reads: CASETGGYYEQYF. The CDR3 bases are TGTGCCAGCGAAACGGGGGGCTATTACGAGCAGTACTTC.